This TCR beta chain came from a study of T cells after yellow fever vaccination (dated by TCRdb to about 2019). With respect to the entire study: The SMART-Seq v4 Ultra Low Input RNA kit was used to prepare libraries from fractions with low cell numbers. Bulk TCR alpha and beta repertoires were sequenced longitudinally to track T-cell clones before and after primary and booster YFV17D yellow fever vaccination. Two healthy male donors made up the cohort, one aged 18 to 30 years and the other aged 30 to 39 years. Blood was drawn at multiple timepoints before and after primary and secondary immunization, with bulk PBMC replicates and cell subsets isolated. Study-wide findings and limitations: Computational filtering was needed because FACS-sorted repertoires could contain abundant contaminating clonotypes from the bulk population. A small share of clonotypes was detected in both CD4 and CD8 compartments, with the overlap likely arising from convergent recombination. The study included only a couple of donors, which limits how far the findings can be generalized. Compared with the primary T-cell response, the secondary T-cell response was weaker but faster, peaking on day 5 rather than day 15. After the booster, most of the clones that had expanded following primary vaccination were detected again (roughly 96% of CD4 and 80% to 90% of CD8), which suggests that memory was broadly maintained.

On this clonotype: Its antigen is still unknown. No quality values exist for individual bases; no much larger clone is one base distant.

Explained via the paper, the treatment or condition label denotes: live attenuated yellow fever vaccine strain. At each blood-draw timepoint, two biological replicates of bulk PBMCs were collected. PBMCs were isolated from peripheral blood using a standard Ficoll-Paque protocol. TriZol was used to extract RNA from bulk PBMCs, from CD4 and CD8 fractions, and from dextramer-positive and dextramer-negative fractions. TCR cDNA was made using 5'RACE template switching, a step that added a universal primer site and unique molecular identifiers. Priming of cDNA synthesis was performed from both the TCR alpha and TCR beta constant segments. Libraries were amplified in two PCR steps, with sample barcodes and sequencing adapters added in the second step. Libraries were sequenced on Illumina HiSeq 2500 (2x100 bp) or NovaSeq (2x150 bp). In the paper's pipeline: MIGEC handled demultiplexing of reads and collapsing into UMI consensus sequences, while MiXCR performed V(D)J alignment. Using edgeR on replicate PBMC samples, clonotypes were called vaccine-responding if FDR was below 0.01 and the log2 fold change was above 5 up to day 15. Each bulk clonotype was labeled CD4 or CD8 based on which sequenced repertoire, CD4 or CD8, contained the clonotype at higher abundance. TCRdb reprocessed the public reads (quality trimming at Q25 with fastp, clone calling with MiXCR) and kept in-frame beta chains. A single entry per CDR3 protein holds the most common genes and DNA from its merged rows. None of the V and J calls come from the authors' own analysis; TCRdb made them. The sample data list 500,000 to 650,000 distinct CDR3 sequences, and roughly an eighth of these were observed just once. 15% of the sample goes to the ten largest clones.

CDR1 is given as SGHRS and CDR2 as YFSETQ, both from the germline V gene. The cysteine opens and the phenylalanine closes a CDR3 of 15 amino acids. The DNA shown is the 45-base CDR3, in frame from base 1. V is trimmed back by 4 bases and J by 5 bases, and the junction contains 6 bases that no gene match accounts for. The TCR originated in a man under 40 who received the YFV17D yellow fever vaccine. Recombination linked TRBV5-1 to TRBJ2-2, and 9 bases in between align with TRBD1. The sample here was PBMCs, taken on the day of the yellow fever booster vaccination. The CDR3 sequence is CASSPGQGITGELFF. DNA sequence: TGCGCCAGCAGCCCGGGACAGGGAATTACCGGGGAGCTGTTTTTT.